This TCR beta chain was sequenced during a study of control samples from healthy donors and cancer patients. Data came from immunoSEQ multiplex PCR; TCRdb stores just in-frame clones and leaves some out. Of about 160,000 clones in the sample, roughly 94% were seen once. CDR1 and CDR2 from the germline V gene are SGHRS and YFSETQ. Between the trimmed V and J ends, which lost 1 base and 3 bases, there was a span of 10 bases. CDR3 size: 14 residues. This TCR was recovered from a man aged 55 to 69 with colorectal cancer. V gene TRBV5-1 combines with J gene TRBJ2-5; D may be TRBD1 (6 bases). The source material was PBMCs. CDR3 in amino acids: CASSLSGGKETQYF. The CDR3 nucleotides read TGCGCCAGCAGCTTGAGTGGGGGCAAAGAGACCCAGTACTTC.